One sample yielded the 15 T cell receptor beta chains listed below, sequenced in a study of monozygotic twins with inflammatory bowel disease. TCRdb reprocessed the 5' RACE reads, keeping one entry per CDR3 protein, no DNA. The repertoire table contains 330,000 or so distinct CDR3 sequences. Sequenced input: blood. These receptors all come from a human donor with ulcerative colitis or Crohn's disease, or a healthy co-twin of an affected twin (not recorded which).

The chain combines TRBV19 with TRBJ2-3. Germline loops: CDR1 LNHDA, CDR2 SQIVND (reference sequence). CDR3 length: 12 residues. CDR3: CASRGRTDTQYF.

The chain combines TRBV5-1 with TRBJ1-1; absent DNA, TCRdb's TRBD1 call cannot be checked. The CDR3 covers 14 residues. The germline gives CDR1 SGHRS, CDR2 YFSETQ. This CDR3 reads CASSSTGVNTEAFF.

The rearrangement links TRBV5-4 to TRBJ2-5; there is no DNA to check the TCRdb D call of TRBD1. The CDR3 consists of 15 residues. CDR1 and CDR2 (germline): SGHNT, YYREEE (reference sequence). CDR3 amino acids: CASSLVDRPQETQYF.

This sequence joins TRBV28 and TRBJ2-3; TCRdb indicates TRBD1, and absent DNA this call remains unverified. Germline V gene lookup returns CDR1 MDHEN and CDR2 SYDVKM. This CDR3 spans 13 amino acids. CDR3 region: CASQGVRGDTQYF.

The chain is built from TRBV24-1 and TRBJ2-1. Germline lookup yields CDR1 KGHDR and CDR2 SFDVKD. The CDR3 contains 14 residues. CDR3 sequence reads: CATSGLSRYNEQFF.

V and J are TRBV5-4 and TRBJ2-7; TCRdb returns TRBD2, unconfirmable since there is no DNA. This CDR3 spans 22 amino acids. Germline CDR1 is SGHNT and CDR2 is YYREEE (reference sequence). This chain's CDR3 is CASSLVGLRSGLRGISFIEQYF.

V is TRBV5-4 and J is TRBJ2-4; the TCRdb D gene call, TRBD2, has no DNA to confirm it. The CDR3 extends over 18 amino acids. Germline V gives CDR1 SGHNT, CDR2 YYREEE (reference sequence). The CDR3 is CASSLGGATSSGKNIQYF.

V is TRBV20-1 and J is TRBJ2-1. Germline CDR1 is DFQATT and CDR2 is SNEGSKA (reference sequence). This CDR3 is 11 amino acids long. CDR3 residues: CSARAGNEQFF.

J is TRBJ2-2 and V is TRBV4-1; TCRdb's assignment of TRBD2 cannot be checked, as there is no DNA. CDR3 length: 20 amino acids. CDR1 is MGHRA, CDR2 YSYEKL, per germline. This chain's CDR3 is CASSQPALAGGPSNTGELFF.

The CDR3 spells CASSAGQGVWNGYTF. The chain combines TRBV6-1 with TRBJ1-2; lacking DNA, the TRBD1 call made by TCRdb goes unchecked. From germline, CDR1 is MNHNS and CDR2 SASEGT. The CDR3 totals 15 residues.

The gene calls are TRBV6-5 and TRBJ1-2; absent DNA, TCRdb's TRBD1 call cannot be checked. Germline CDR1 reads MNHEY; CDR2 reads SVGAGI. The CDR3 length is 15 residues. The CDR3 loop reads CASSYLTDSNYGYTF.

The V call is TRBV28, the J call TRBJ2-1. The germline gives CDR1 MDHEN, CDR2 SYDVKM. This CDR3 spans 12 amino acids. CDR3 in amino acids: CASSLSYGEQFF.

J is TRBJ2-3 and V is TRBV29-1; TCRdb indicates TRBD2, and absent DNA this call remains unverified. The CDR3 runs to 15 residues. Germline CDR1 SQVTM, CDR2 ANQGSEA. The CDR3 is CSLTIASGHTDTQYF.

This rearrangement joins TRBV20-1 to TRBJ2-1; there is no DNA to check the TCRdb D call of TRBD2. Per germline, CDR1 DFQATT and CDR2 SNEGSKA (reference sequence). The CDR3 is 14 residues long. This CDR3 reads CSARSAAGHNEQFF.

This chain links TRBV5-1 with TRBJ1-4. This CDR3 region has 18 residues. Looked up from germline, CDR1 is SGHRS and CDR2 is YFSETQ. CDR3 in amino acids: CASSASYQVPATNEKLFF.